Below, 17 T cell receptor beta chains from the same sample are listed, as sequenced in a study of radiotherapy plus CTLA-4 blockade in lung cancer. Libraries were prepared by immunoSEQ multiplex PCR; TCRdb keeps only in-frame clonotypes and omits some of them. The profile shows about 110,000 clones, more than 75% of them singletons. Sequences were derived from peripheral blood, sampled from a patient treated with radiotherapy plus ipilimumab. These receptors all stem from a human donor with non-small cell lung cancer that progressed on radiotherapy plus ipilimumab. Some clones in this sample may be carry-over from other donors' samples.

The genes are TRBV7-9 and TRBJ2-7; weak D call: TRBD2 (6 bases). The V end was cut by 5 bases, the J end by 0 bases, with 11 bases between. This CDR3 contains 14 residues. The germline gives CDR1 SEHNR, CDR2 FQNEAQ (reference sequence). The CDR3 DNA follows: TGTGCCAGCAGCCCCCAGGACTACTCCTACGAGCAGTACTTC. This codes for CASSPQDYSYEQYF.

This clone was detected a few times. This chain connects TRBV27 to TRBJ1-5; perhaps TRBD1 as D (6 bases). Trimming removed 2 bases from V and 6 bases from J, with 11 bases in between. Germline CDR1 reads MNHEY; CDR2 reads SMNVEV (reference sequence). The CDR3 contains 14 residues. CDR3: CASSLSQGRQPQHF. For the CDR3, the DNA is TGTGCCAGCAGTTTAAGTCAGGGGCGTCAGCCCCAGCATTTT.

The DNA of the CDR3 is TGTGCCAGCTCACCACTATGGGAGAACACTGAAGCTTTCTTT. The encoded protein is CASSPLWENTEAFF. The chain combines TRBV18 with TRBJ1-1; D unclear. The CDR3 totals 14 residues. The V end lost 1 base, the J end lost 1 base, and 7 bases lay between the germline ends. Germline-derived CDR1 and CDR2 are KGHSH and LQKENI.

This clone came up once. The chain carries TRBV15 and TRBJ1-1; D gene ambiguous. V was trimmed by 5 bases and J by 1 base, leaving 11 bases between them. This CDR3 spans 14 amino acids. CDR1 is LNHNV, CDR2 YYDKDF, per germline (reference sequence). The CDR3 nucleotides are TGTGCCACCAGCGGATTCATTTGGAACACTGAAGCTTTCTTT. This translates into CATSGFIWNTEAFF.

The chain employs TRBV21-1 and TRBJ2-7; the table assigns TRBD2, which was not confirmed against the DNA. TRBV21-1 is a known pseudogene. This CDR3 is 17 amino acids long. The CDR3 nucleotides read TGTGCCAGCAGCAAGAGGGATTCTGGGACTAGCGGATACGAGCAGTACTTC. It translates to CASSKRDSGTSGYEQYF.

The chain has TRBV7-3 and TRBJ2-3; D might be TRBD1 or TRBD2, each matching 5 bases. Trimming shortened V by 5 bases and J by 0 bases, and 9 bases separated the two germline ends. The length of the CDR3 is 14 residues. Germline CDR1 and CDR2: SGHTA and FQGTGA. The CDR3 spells CASSPGTSTDTQYF. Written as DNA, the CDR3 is TGTGCCAGCAGCCCTGGGACCAGCACAGATACGCAGTATTTT.

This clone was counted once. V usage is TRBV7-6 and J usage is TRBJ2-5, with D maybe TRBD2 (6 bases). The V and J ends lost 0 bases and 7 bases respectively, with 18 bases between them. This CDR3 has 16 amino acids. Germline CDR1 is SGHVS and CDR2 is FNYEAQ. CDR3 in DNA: TGTGCCAGCAGCTTAGCGCAGGAGGGCGAAGGTGGGACCCAGTACTTC. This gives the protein CASSLAQEGEGGTQYF.

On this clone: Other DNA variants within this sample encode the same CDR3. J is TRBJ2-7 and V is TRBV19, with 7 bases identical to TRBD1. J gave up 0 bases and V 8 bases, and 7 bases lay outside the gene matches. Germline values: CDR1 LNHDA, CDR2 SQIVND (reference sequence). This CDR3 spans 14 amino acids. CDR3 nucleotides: TGTGCCAGTCGAGGGACAGTAAGCTCCTACGAGCAGTACTTC. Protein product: CASRGTVSSYEQYF.

The CDR3 DNA reads as TGCGCCAGCAGCCATGTAAACGGTCTAGGCAAAAACATTCAGTACTTC. It is translated as CASSHVNGLGKNIQYF. V and J are TRBV4-3 and TRBJ2-4, with D uncertain. V was shortened by 3 bases and J by 3 bases, with 15 bases between the two germline ends. Germline V gene data show CDR1 as LGHNA and CDR2 as YSLEER. The CDR3 totals 16 residues.

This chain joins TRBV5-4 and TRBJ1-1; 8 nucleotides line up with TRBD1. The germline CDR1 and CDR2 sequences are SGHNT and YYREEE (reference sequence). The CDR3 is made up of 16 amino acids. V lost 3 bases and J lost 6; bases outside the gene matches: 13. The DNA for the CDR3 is TGTGCCAGCAGCTCGAGGACAGGGCAGAGTGGGGCTGAAGCTTTCTTT. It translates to CASSSRTGQSGAEAFF. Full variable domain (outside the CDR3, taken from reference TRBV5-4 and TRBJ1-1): ETGVTQSPTHLIKTRGQQVTLRCSSQSGHNTVSWYQQALGQGPQFIFQYYREEENGRGNFPPRFSGLQFPNYSSELNVNALELDDSALYLCASSSRTGQSGAEAFFGQGTRLTVV.

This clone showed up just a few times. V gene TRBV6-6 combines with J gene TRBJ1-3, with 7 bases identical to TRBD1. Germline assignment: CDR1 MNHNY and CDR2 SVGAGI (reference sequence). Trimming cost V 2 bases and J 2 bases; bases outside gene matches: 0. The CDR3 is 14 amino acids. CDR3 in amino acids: CASSYTGAGNTIYF. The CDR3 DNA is TGTGCCAGCAGTTACACAGGGGCTGGAAACACCATATATTTT.

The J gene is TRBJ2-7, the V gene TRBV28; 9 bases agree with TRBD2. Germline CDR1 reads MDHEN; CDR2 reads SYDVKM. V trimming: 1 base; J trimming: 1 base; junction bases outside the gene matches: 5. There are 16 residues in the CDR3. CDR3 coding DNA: TGTGCCAGCAGTTTATATACTAGCGGGTATTCCTACGAGCAGTACTTC. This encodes CASSLYTSGYSYEQYF.

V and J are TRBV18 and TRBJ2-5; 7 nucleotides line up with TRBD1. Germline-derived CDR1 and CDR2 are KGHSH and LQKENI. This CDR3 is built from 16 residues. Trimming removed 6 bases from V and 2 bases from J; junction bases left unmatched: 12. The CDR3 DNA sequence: TGTGCCAGCTCCCCCGGGACAGTAAATTCACAAGAGACCCAGTACTTC. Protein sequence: CASSPGTVNSQETQYF.

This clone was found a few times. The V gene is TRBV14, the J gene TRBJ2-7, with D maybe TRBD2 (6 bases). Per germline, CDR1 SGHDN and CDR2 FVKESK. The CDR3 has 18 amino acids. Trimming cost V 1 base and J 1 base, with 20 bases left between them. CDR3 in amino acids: CASSQGGVRDFPSYEQYF. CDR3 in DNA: TGTGCCAGCAGCCAAGGGGGAGTCCGGGACTTTCCGTCCTACGAGCAGTACTTC.

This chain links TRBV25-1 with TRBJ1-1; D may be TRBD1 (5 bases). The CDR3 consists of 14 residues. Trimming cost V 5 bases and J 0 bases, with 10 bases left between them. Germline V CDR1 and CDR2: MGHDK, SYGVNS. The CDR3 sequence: CASSREGMNTEAFF. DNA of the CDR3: TGTGCCAGCAGTCGCGAGGGGATGAACACTGAAGCTTTCTTT.

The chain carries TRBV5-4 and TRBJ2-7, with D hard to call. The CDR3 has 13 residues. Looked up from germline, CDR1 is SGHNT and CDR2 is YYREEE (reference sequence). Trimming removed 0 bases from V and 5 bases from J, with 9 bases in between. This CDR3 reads CASSLAVRHEQYF. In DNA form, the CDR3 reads TGTGCCAGCAGCTTGGCCGTTCGCCACGAGCAGTACTTC.

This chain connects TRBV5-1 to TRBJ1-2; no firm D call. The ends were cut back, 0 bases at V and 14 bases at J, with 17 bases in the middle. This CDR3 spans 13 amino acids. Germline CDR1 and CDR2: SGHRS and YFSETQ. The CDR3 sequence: CASSLAPQDSGTF. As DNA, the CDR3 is TGCGCCAGCAGCTTGGCCCCGCAGGACTCGGGAACCTTC.